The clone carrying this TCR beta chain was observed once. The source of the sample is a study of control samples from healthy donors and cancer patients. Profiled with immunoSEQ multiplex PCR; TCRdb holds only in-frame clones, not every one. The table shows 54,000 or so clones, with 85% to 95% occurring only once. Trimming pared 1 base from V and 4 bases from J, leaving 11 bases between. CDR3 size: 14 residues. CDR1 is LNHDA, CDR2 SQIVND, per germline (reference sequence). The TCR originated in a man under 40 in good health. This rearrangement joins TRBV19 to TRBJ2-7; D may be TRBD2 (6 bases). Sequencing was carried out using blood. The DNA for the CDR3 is TGTGCCAGTAGTATAGGGGACTCAGGGTACGAGCAGTACTTC. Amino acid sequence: CASSIGDSGYEQYF. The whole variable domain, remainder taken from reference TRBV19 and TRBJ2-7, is DGGITQSPKYLFRKEGQNVTLSCEQNLNHDAMYWYRQDPGQGLRLIYYSQIVNDFQKGDIAEGYSVSREKKESFPLTVTSAQKNPTAFYLCASSIGDSGYEQYFGPGTRLTVT.